These 15 T cell receptor beta chains share one sample of origin, sequenced in a study of T-cell memory formation after mild COVID-19. From the 5' RACE reads, TCRdb called clonotypes with MiXCR, one entry per CDR3 protein. The profile covers roughly 130,000 distinct CDR3 sequences, with around 15% appearing a single time and about 5.2% taken by the ten largest. Sequenced sample: PBMCs or a T cell subset sorted from them (not recorded which). The origin of the receptors is a man between 18 and 35 years old who had mild COVID-19 (a few samples of this study predate the infection). Cell type and time point are not known.

There are a few counts of this clonotype. J is TRBJ1-1 and V is TRBV29-1, with D perhaps TRBD1 (5 bases). The CDR3 extends over 12 amino acids. V lost 7 bases and J lost 0, with 9 bases in between. Germline lookup yields CDR1 SQVTM and CDR2 ANQGSEA. The CDR3: CSGGAMNTEAFF. In DNA, the CDR3 is TGCAGCGGAGGGGCTATGAACACTGAAGCTTTCTTT.

This clonotype was detected only a few times. At one end the junction does not follow the germline gene, possibly because of a read error. The rearrangement links TRBV10-3 to TRBJ1-4, with 8 bases matching TRBD1. The CDR3 runs 14 residues. CDR1 is ENHRY, CDR2 SYGVKD, per germline. The CDR3 sequence: CAITAGQGFEKLFF. Written as DNA, the CDR3 is TGTGCAATCACGGCCGGACAGGGCTTTGAAAAACTGTTTTTT.

The sample holds one count of this clonotype. V gene TRBV5-1 combines with J gene TRBJ1-4; D might be TRBD1 (5 bases). CDR1 SGHRS and CDR2 YFSETQ come from the germline V gene. V was cut by 8 bases and J by 6 bases, with 14 bases left in between. This CDR3 is built from 13 residues. As DNA, the CDR3 is TGCGCCAGATTTGGAGGGGCTGATGAAAAACTGTTTTTT. Its protein is CARFGGADEKLFF.

This clonotype was seen at least ten times. The chain is built from TRBV5-1 and TRBJ1-6; D remains ambiguous. Trimming pared 1 base from V and 8 bases from J, leaving 7 bases between. The length of the CDR3 is 13 residues. Germline CDR1 is SGHRS and CDR2 is YFSETQ. In DNA form, the CDR3 reads TGCGCCAGCAGCTTGAAATCCGATTCACCCCTCCACTTT. Residues: CASSLKSDSPLHF.

CDR3 nucleotides: TGTGCCAGCAGTTGGAGGCGTGGAGCTTTTAATGAAAAACTGTTTTTT. This gives the protein CASSWRRGAFNEKLFF. The chain couples TRBV6-2 or TRBV6-3 to TRBJ1-4; no reliable D call. CDR3 size: 16 residues. V dropped 4 bases and J dropped 4 bases, with 16 bases sitting between them. Per the germline V gene, CDR1 is MNHEY and CDR2 is SVGEGT.

This clonotype was recorded a few times. The chain carries TRBV4-3 and TRBJ2-7; D is undetermined. Germline values: CDR1 LGHNA, CDR2 YSLEER. The V end was cut by 1 base, the J end by 1 base, with 11 bases between. The CDR3 is 15 residues long. The CDR3 is CASSQALPASYEQYF. DNA for the CDR3: TGCGCCAGCAGCCAAGCCCTGCCGGCTTCCTACGAGCAGTACTTC.

The chain is built from TRBV10-3 and TRBJ2-5; D is undetermined. The CDR3 consists of 14 residues. V lost 0 bases and J lost 1, with 6 bases in between. The V gene's germline CDR1 is ENHRY and CDR2 SYGVKD. The CDR3 DNA sequence: TGTGCCATCAGTGAGTCGGCAGGCCAAGAGACCCAGTACTTC. It is translated as CAISESAGQETQYF.

This clonotype was seen more than once but under ten times. J is TRBJ2-3 and V is TRBV6-2 or TRBV6-3, with D perhaps TRBD1 (6 bases). Germline-derived CDR1 and CDR2 are MNHEY and SVGEGT. The CDR3 covers 15 residues. V lost 7 bases to trimming and J lost 1 base, with 15 bases between them. CDR3 sequence reads: CASNHRVPGTDTQYF. In nucleotides, the CDR3 is TGTGCCAGCAACCACAGGGTCCCAGGCACAGATACGCAGTATTTT.

This clonotype was seen repeatedly, ten times or more. The J gene is TRBJ2-2, the V gene TRBV12-3 or TRBV12-4; 8 bases map to TRBD1. Trimming cost V 9 bases and J 4 bases; bases outside gene matches: 16. The CDR3 totals 17 residues. CDR3 protein: CASKPPAGTGRTGELFF. The CDR3 nucleotides read TGTGCCAGTAAACCGCCCGCCGGGACAGGACGCACCGGGGAGCTGTTTTTT.

This clonotype showed up many times. The J gene is TRBJ2-2, the V gene TRBV4-3; 8 bases align to TRBD1. V shed 0 bases, J shed 4 bases, and the junction held 7 bases outside the gene matches. The CDR3 sequence is 17 residues long. Germline CDR1 LGHNA, CDR2 YSLEER. The CDR3 spells CASSQDSRTGSTGELFF. The CDR3 DNA follows: TGCGCCAGCAGCCAAGATAGTCGGACAGGGAGCACCGGGGAGCTGTTTTTT.

The gene calls are TRBV3-1 and TRBJ2-7; TRBD2 agrees at 8 bases. The CDR3 covers 13 residues. CDR1 and CDR2 (germline): LGHDT, YNNKEL (reference sequence). Trimming at V came to 8 bases and at J to 7 bases, leaving 10 bases not matched to a gene. The CDR3 spells CASAGGDFSEQYF. The CDR3 DNA sequence: TGTGCCAGCGCGGGGGGTGACTTTTCGGAGCAGTACTTC.

This rearrangement joins TRBV5-1 to TRBJ1-1, with D uncertain. Per germline, CDR1 SGHRS and CDR2 YFSETQ. This CDR3 region has 14 residues. Trimming pared 4 bases from V and 2 bases from J, leaving 12 bases between. CDR3 loop: CASSEGPANTEAFF. The CDR3 region has the DNA TGCGCCAGCAGCGAAGGGCCCGCTAACACTGAAGCTTTCTTT.

A few counts support this clonotype. The chain carries TRBV18 and TRBJ2-5; D may be TRBD1 or TRBD2 (5 bases each). V lost 1 base, J lost 9 bases, and 18 bases lay in between. This CDR3 is built from 15 residues. In germline, CDR1 is KGHSH, CDR2 LQKENI. The CDR3 region has the DNA TGTGCCAGCTCACCACTCCCGGACGGAGGCAGGGCCCAGTACTTC. Residues: CASSPLPDGGRAQYF.

The chain is built from TRBV5-1 and TRBJ2-3; possibly TRBD1 or TRBD2 for D (5 bases each). The CDR3 runs to 16 residues. Trimming left V 1 base short and J 3 bases short, with 15 bases between. Germline loops: CDR1 SGHRS, CDR2 YFSETQ. CDR3 in amino acids: CASSLISGRDTDTQYF. CDR3 sequence (DNA): TGCGCCAGCAGCTTGATTTCGGGACGGGATACAGATACGCAGTATTTT.

The chain links TRBV27 to TRBJ2-1, with TRBD2 matching over 8 bases. This CDR3 spans 17 amino acids. Germline V CDR1 and CDR2: MNHEY, SMNVEV (reference sequence). The junction had 10 bases not matched to a gene; V was cut back by 5 bases and J by 1 base. Here the CDR3 DNA reads TGTGCCAGCAGTCCATTACCGGGACTAGAGTCCTACAATGAGCAGTTCTTC. It translates to CASSPLPGLESYNEQFF.